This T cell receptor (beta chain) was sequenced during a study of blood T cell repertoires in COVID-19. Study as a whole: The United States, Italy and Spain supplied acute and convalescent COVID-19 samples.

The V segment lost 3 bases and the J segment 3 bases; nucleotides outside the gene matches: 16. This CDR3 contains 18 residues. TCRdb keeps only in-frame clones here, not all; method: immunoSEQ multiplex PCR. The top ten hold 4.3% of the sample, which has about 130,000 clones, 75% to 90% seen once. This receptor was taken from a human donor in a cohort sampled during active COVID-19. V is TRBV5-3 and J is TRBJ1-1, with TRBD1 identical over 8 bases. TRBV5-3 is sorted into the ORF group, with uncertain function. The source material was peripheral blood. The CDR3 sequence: CARSSGAGTGQGDTEAFF. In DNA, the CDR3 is TGTGCCAGAAGCTCGGGAGCCGGGACAGGCCAGGGTGACACTGAAGCTTTCTTT.